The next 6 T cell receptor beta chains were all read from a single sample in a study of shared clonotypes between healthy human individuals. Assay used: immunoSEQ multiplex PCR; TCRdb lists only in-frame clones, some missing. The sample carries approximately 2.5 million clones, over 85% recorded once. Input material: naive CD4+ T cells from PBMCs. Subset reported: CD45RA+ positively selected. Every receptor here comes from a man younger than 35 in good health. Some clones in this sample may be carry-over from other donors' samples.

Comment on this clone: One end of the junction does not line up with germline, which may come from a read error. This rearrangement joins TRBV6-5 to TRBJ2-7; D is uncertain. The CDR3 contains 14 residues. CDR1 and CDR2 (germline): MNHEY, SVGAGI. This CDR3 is CASSPWHLSSEQYF. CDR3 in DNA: TGTGCCAGCAGTCCCTGGCACCTATCCTCCGAGCAGTACTTC.

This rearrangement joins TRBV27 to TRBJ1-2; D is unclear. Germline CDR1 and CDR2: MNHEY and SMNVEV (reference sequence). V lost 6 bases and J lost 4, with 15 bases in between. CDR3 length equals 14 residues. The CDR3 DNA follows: TGTGCCAGCAGCCTTGGTCCGAATATCTATGGCTACACCTTC. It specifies CASSLGPNIYGYTF.

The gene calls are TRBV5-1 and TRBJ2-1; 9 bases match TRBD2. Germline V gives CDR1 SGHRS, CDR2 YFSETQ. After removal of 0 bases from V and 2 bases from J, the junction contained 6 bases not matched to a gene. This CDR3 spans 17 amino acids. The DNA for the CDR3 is TGCGCCAGCAGCTTGGTTATGGCGGGAGGGACCTACAATGAGCAGTTCTTC. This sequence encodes CASSLVMAGGTYNEQFF.

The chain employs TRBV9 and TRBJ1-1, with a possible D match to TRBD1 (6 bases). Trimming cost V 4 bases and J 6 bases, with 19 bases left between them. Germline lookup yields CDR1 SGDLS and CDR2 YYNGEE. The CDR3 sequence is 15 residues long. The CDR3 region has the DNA TGTGCCAGCAGCCCGTCATCAGGGGATTCCTCTGAAGCTTTCTTT. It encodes CASSPSSGDSSEAFF.

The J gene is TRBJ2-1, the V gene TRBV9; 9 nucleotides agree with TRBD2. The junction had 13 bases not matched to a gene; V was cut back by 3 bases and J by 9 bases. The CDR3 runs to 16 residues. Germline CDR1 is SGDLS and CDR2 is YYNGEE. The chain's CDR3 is CASSAITSGRGGEQFF. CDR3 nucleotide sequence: TGTGCCAGCAGCGCGATAACTAGCGGGCGAGGGGGTGAGCAGTTCTTC. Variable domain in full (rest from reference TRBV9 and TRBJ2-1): DSGVTQTPKHLITATGQRVTLRCSPRSGDLSVYWYQQSLDQGLQFLIQYYNGEERAKGNILERFSAQQFPDLHSELNLSSLELGDSALYFCASSAITSGRGGEQFFGPGTRLTVL.

CDR3 protein: CASSTLQGFDTQYF. CDR3 nucleotides: TGTGCCAGCAGTACACTACAGGGTTTCGATACGCAGTATTTT. The rearrangement joins TRBV28 to TRBJ2-3; D possibly corresponds to TRBD1 (6 bases). CDR1 and CDR2 from the germline V gene are MDHEN and SYDVKM. V was clipped by 5 bases and J by 6 bases, with 15 bases between them. The CDR3 sequence is 14 residues long. The entire variable domain, with the rest obtained from reference TRBV28 and TRBJ2-3, is as follows: DVKVTQSSRYLVKRTGEKVFLECVQDMDHENMFWYRQDPGLGLRLIYFSYDVKMKEKGDIPEGYSVSREKKERFSLILESASTNQTSMYLCASSTLQGFDTQYFGPGTRLTVL.